One sample yielded the 29 T cell receptor beta chains listed below, sequenced in a study of cytotoxic CD8 clonotypes in ibrutinib-treated CLL. Clones were sequenced by immunoSEQ multiplex PCR, and TCRdb holds only the in-frame ones, with some missing. The table lists around 53,000 clones, 50% to 60% of them singletons, with more than 20% in the top ten. The sample in question was PBMCs, obtained at disease progression, from a patient treated with ibrutinib. The source of these receptors is a human donor with chronic lymphocytic leukemia.

The chain uses TRBV30 and TRBJ1-5, with D possibly matching TRBD1 (5 bases). This CDR3 contains 13 residues. CDR1 and CDR2 (germline): GTSNPN, SVGIG (reference sequence). Trimming removed 0 bases at V and 7 bases at J, with 10 bases between. This chain's CDR3 is CAWSVQVEQPQHF. In DNA form, the CDR3 reads TGTGCCTGGAGTGTACAGGTAGAGCAGCCCCAGCATTTT.

This clone was observed a handful of times. The chain couples TRBV6-4 to TRBJ1-5, with 11 bases matching TRBD1. V trimming: 5 bases; J trimming: 7 bases; junction bases outside the gene matches: 7. CDR1 is MRHNA, CDR2 SNTAGT, per germline. The CDR3 consists of 15 residues. Here the CDR3 reads CASSSGTGGNQPQHF. CDR3 coding DNA: TGTGCCAGCAGTTCGGGGACAGGGGGAAACCAGCCCCAGCATTTT.

This chain connects TRBV4-1 to TRBJ2-7; TRBD1 agrees at 7 bases. CDR3 size: 13 residues. V lost 4 bases to trimming and J lost 7 bases; unmatched junction nucleotides: 7. Germline CDR1 MGHRA, CDR2 YSYEKL. The CDR3 loop reads CASSPGQPWEQYF. The CDR3 DNA reads TGCGCCAGCAGCCCGGGACAGCCTTGGGAGCAGTACTTC.

The chain recombines TRBV7-9 with TRBJ2-5; no reliable D call. Trimming took off 1 base at V and 0 bases at J, with 12 bases between the two ends. Germline CDR1 SEHNR, CDR2 FQNEAQ (reference sequence). There are 16 residues in the CDR3. CDR3 in amino acids: CASSLGEADYQETQYF. The CDR3 coding sequence is TGTGCCAGCAGCTTAGGTGAGGCAGATTACCAAGAGACCCAGTACTTC.

The V call is TRBV2, the J call TRBJ2-6; no definite D call. This CDR3 contains 16 residues. Germline V gene data show CDR1 as SNHLY and CDR2 as FYNNEI. V was cut by 4 bases and J by 1 base, with 11 bases left in between. CDR3 residues: CASSGAGESGANVLTF. For the CDR3, the DNA is TGTGCCAGCAGTGGGGCAGGCGAATCTGGGGCCAACGTCCTGACTTTC.

The chain couples TRBV2 to TRBJ2-5; TRBD1 matches at 8 bases. J lost 4 bases, V lost 1 base, and 2 bases had no gene match. Germline V gene lookup returns CDR1 SNHLY and CDR2 FYNNEI. The CDR3 is 14 residues long. The CDR3 sequence: CASSEGQGPETQYF. The CDR3 bases are TGTGCCAGCAGTGAAGGACAGGGGCCAGAGACCCAGTACTTC.

The CDR3: CASTPPGLAGWEQFF. CDR3 in DNA: TGTGCCAGCACTCCTCCGGGACTAGCGGGATGGGAGCAGTTCTTC. The chain combines TRBV28 with TRBJ2-1; 13 positions match TRBD2. Trimming cost V 7 bases and J 10 bases; bases outside gene matches: 10. The CDR3 has 15 amino acids. CDR1 and CDR2 (germline): MDHEN, SYDVKM.

This clone was counted only a few times. The chain uses TRBV30 and TRBJ2-3, with TRBD1 as a possible D gene (5 bases). The V gene's germline CDR1 is GTSNPN and CDR2 SVGIG (reference sequence). The CDR3 covers 12 residues. V was cut by 0 bases and J by 4 bases, with 5 bases left in between. As DNA, the CDR3 is TGTGCCTGGAGTGTAGGGGCAGATACGCAGTATTTT. Translation: CAWSVGADTQYF.

There are a few counts of this clone. J is TRBJ2-7 and V is TRBV2; D uncertain. With 8 bases removed from V and 3 bases from J, the gap between germline ends came to 8 bases. Looked up from germline, CDR1 is SNHLY and CDR2 is FYNNEI. This CDR3 comprises 11 residues. The CDR3 DNA follows: TGTGCCAGCGGAGCTAACTACGAGCAGTACTTC. It specifies CASGANYEQYF.

This clone appeared a single time. The genes are TRBV5-1 and TRBJ2-1, with D perhaps TRBD1 or TRBD2 (6 bases each). The germline CDR1 and CDR2 sequences are SGHRS and YFSETQ. The CDR3 runs 19 residues. Between the trimmed V and J ends, which lost 3 bases and 4 bases, there was a span of 26 bases. The CDR3 is CASSWGTGLTGIGYNEQFF. DNA of the CDR3: TGCGCCAGCAGCTGGGGGACGGGACTCACAGGGATCGGTTACAATGAGCAGTTCTTC.

V gene TRBV6-5 combines with J gene TRBJ2-3; D call uncertain. Trimming left V 0 bases short and J 1 base short, with 8 bases between. The germline gives CDR1 MNHEY, CDR2 SVGAGI. The CDR3 is 15 amino acids. The CDR3 protein is CASSYSGSRTDTQYF. The CDR3 DNA follows: TGTGCCAGCAGTTACTCGGGCTCTCGCACAGATACGCAGTATTTT.

V gene TRBV27 combines with J gene TRBJ2-7; D is uncertain. Germline assignment: CDR1 MNHEY and CDR2 SMNVEV (reference sequence). This CDR3 has 16 amino acids. Between the trimmed V and J ends, which lost 3 bases and 0 bases, there was a span of 15 bases. CDR3 coding DNA: TGTGCCAGCAGTTTGCGACTTGCCCAAAGCTCCTACGAGCAGTACTTC. It specifies CASSLRLAQSSYEQYF.

In nucleotides, the CDR3 is TGTGCCAGCAGTGAGACTAGTCTAAACACCGGGGAGCTGTTTTTT. Amino acid sequence: CASSETSLNTGELFF. The gene calls are TRBV6-1 and TRBJ2-2; D might be TRBD2 (6 bases). V lost 3 bases and J lost 2, with 10 bases in between. The CDR3 contains 15 residues. In germline, CDR1 is MNHNS, CDR2 SASEGT.

The rearrangement uses TRBV6-5 and TRBJ1-1; D is unclear. The CDR3 totals 12 residues. CDR1 MNHEY and CDR2 SVGAGI come from the germline V gene. V lost 2 bases, J lost 2 bases, and 3 bases lay in between. The CDR3 nucleotides are TGTGCCAGCAGTTACCGTAACACTGAAGCTTTCTTT. Its translation: CASSYRNTEAFF.

Many counts were recorded for this clone. The chain has TRBV7-2 and TRBJ2-7; D gene unclear. The germline V gene encodes CDR1 SGHTA and CDR2 FQGNSA. This CDR3 is 12 amino acids long. The germline V and J ends were trimmed by 1 base and 4 bases, with 5 bases remaining between them. CDR3 nucleotides: TGTGCCAGCAGCTTAGTCGCTTACGAGCAGTACTTC. Translated, it gives CASSLVAYEQYF.

The chain recombines TRBV29-1 with TRBJ2-7, with D uncertain. Germline assignment: CDR1 SQVTM and CDR2 ANQGSEA. The CDR3 sequence is 12 residues long. V was cut by 0 bases and J by 2 bases, with 5 bases left in between. This chain's CDR3 is CSVEENPYEQYF. The CDR3, as DNA: TGCAGCGTTGAAGAGAACCCCTACGAGCAGTACTTC.

This sequence joins TRBV6-5 and TRBJ2-1; D unclear. The germline gives CDR1 MNHEY, CDR2 SVGAGI. This CDR3 contains 14 residues. Trimming took off 8 bases at V and 2 bases at J, with 13 bases between the two ends. CDR3 DNA: TGTGCCAGCGGGTCCTCTGCGGCCTACAATGAGCAGTTCTTC. This encodes CASGSSAAYNEQFF.

The chain joins TRBV7-9 to TRBJ2-3; 10 bases line up with TRBD2. The germline V gene encodes CDR1 SEHNR and CDR2 FQNEAQ (reference sequence). This CDR3 spans 15 amino acids. With 4 bases clipped from V and 3 bases from J, the junction kept 4 bases outside the gene matches. The CDR3 DNA reads as TGTGCCAGCAGCTCTTGGACTAGCGGAACAGATACGCAGTATTTT. Protein product: CASSSWTSGTDTQYF. The full variable domain, its missing parts supplied by reference TRBV7-9 and TRBJ2-3, is DTGVSQNPRHKITKRGQNVTFRCDPISEHNRLYWYRQTLGQGPEFLTYFQNEAQLEKSRLLSDRFSAERPKGSFSTLEIQRTEQGDSAMYLCASSSWTSGTDTQYFGPGTRLTVL.

This chain joins TRBV28 and TRBJ1-1, with TRBD1 matching 11 bases. This CDR3 is 14 amino acids long. V was pared by 8 bases and J by 4 bases, with 6 bases of the junction left unmatched. Germline V gene sequence: CDR1 MDHEN, CDR2 SYDVKM. The DNA of the CDR3 is TGTGCCAGCGGATGGACAGGGGGCGTCACTGAAGCTTTCTTT. Its protein product is CASGWTGGVTEAFF.

V usage is TRBV11-2 and J usage is TRBJ2-3, with unresolved D. The V gene lost 1 base and the J gene lost 6 bases, with 5 bases spanning the gap. Looked up from germline, CDR1 is SGHAT and CDR2 is FQNNGV. The CDR3 totals 12 residues. CDR3 coding DNA: TGTGCCAGCAGCTTAGCCGTGGATACGCAGTATTTT. Translation gives CASSLAVDTQYF.

This rearrangement joins TRBV19 to TRBJ2-3; 8 bases line up with TRBD1. CDR3 size: 18 residues. Germline assignment: CDR1 LNHDA and CDR2 SQIVND (reference sequence). Losses at the gene ends were 5 bases for V and 0 bases for J; bases not matched to a gene: 13. The CDR3 sequence: CASSPLGQGFGSTDTQYF. In nucleotides, the CDR3 is TGTGCCAGTAGTCCACTCGGACAGGGCTTCGGTAGCACAGATACGCAGTATTTT.

The chain uses TRBV11-2 and TRBJ2-7; D call uncertain. The germline V and J ends were trimmed by 3 bases and 3 bases, with 12 bases remaining between them. The CDR3 runs to 14 residues. Germline V gene lookup returns CDR1 SGHAT and CDR2 FQNNGV. The CDR3 is CASSFLDISYEQYF. DNA of the CDR3: TGTGCCAGCAGCTTCCTCGACATAAGCTACGAGCAGTACTTC.

This clone was detected a few times. Other DNA sequences in the sample encode the same CDR3. V gene TRBV11-2 combines with J gene TRBJ2-7, with D tentatively TRBD2 (6 bases). This CDR3 spans 13 amino acids. The V gene's germline CDR1 is SGHAT and CDR2 FQNNGV. V gave up 4 bases and J gave up 2 bases, with 9 bases separating them. The CDR3 loop is CASSWGLTYEQYF. The CDR3 DNA follows: TGTGCCAGCAGCTGGGGACTGACCTACGAGCAGTACTTC.

The chain has TRBV20-1 and TRBJ2-5; a weak D match, TRBD2 (6 bases). Judging by the DNA end, TRBJ2-7 fits better; the J call may be wrong. The CDR3 extends over 11 amino acids. Germline CDR1 is DFQATT and CDR2 is SNEGSKA (reference sequence). The DNA for the CDR3 is TGCAGTGCTAGCGGGGGCTACGAGCAGTACTTC. Amino acid sequence: CSASGGYEQYF.

The rearrangement links TRBV27 to TRBJ1-1; 9 positions match TRBD1. Losses at the gene ends were 0 bases for V and 11 bases for J; bases not matched to a gene: 13. The CDR3 contains 16 residues. Germline V lookup: CDR1 MNHEY, CDR2 SMNVEV (reference sequence). CDR3 sequence reads: CASSLSLGQGYGRAFF. In nucleotides, the CDR3 is TGTGCCAGCAGTTTATCTTTGGGACAGGGTTACGGTAGGGCTTTCTTT.

This clone was seen a few times. This rearrangement joins TRBV6-5 to TRBJ1-1; D unclear. Germline V CDR1 and CDR2: MNHEY, SVGAGI. The ends were cut back, 6 bases at V and 4 bases at J, with 9 bases in the middle. The CDR3 is made up of 12 amino acids. The DNA of the CDR3 is TGTGCCAGCAGGCGGGGAGGCACTGAAGCTTTCTTT. This encodes CASRRGGTEAFF.

This sequence joins TRBV5-4 and TRBJ2-5; TRBD2 aligns across 12 bases. Germline V lookup: CDR1 SGHNT, CDR2 YYREEE (reference sequence). The CDR3 spans 16 residues. The J segment lost 2 bases and the V segment lost 0 bases, leaving 2 bases of the junction unmatched. The CDR3 nucleotides are TGTGCCAGCAGCTTGGCTACTAGCGGGGGGCAAGAGACCCAGTACTTC. Its translation is CASSLATSGGQETQYF.

This clone showed up just a few times. This rearrangement joins TRBV28 to TRBJ1-2, with D perhaps matching TRBD1 (5 bases). Trimming pared 2 bases from V and 8 bases from J, leaving 9 bases between. Germline V gene lookup returns CDR1 MDHEN and CDR2 SYDVKM. The CDR3 is 12 residues long. CDR3 nucleotides: TGTGCCAGCAGTTTAATGACAGAGGGCTACACCTTC. The encoded protein is CASSLMTEGYTF.

The chain has TRBV29-1 and TRBJ2-7; D could derive from TRBD1 or TRBD2 (5 bases each). Between the trimmed V and J ends, which lost 7 bases and 3 bases, there was a span of 16 bases. CDR1 is SQVTM, CDR2 ANQGSEA, per germline. The CDR3 totals 13 residues. In nucleotides, the CDR3 is TGCAGCGCCGTCAAGGGGACGGACTACGAGCAGTACTTC. This gives the protein CSAVKGTDYEQYF.